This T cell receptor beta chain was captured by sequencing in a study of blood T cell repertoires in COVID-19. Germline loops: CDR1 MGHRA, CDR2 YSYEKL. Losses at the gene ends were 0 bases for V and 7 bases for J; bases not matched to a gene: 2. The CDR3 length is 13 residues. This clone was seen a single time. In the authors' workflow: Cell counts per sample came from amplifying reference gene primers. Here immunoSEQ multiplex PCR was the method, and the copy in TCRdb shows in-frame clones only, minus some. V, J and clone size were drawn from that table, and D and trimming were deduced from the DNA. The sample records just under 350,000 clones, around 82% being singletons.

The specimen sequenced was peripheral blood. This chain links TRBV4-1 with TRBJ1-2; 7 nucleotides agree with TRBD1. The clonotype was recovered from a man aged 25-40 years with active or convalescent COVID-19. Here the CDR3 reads CASSQDRGSGYTF. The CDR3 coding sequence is TGCGCCAGCAGCCAAGACAGGGGGAGTGGCTACACCTTC.